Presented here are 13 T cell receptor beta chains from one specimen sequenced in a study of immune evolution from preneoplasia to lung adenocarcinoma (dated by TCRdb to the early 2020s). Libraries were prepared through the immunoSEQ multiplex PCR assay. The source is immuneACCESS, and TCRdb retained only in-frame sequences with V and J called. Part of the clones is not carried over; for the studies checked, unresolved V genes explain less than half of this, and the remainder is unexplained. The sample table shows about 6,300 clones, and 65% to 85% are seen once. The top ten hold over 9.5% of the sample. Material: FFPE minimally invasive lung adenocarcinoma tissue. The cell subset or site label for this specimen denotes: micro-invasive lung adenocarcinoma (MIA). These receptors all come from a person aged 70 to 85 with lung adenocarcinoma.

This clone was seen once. CDR3 in amino acids: CASSPGLDGYTF. The CDR3, as DNA: TGCGCCAGCAGCCCTGGGTTGGACGGCTACACCTTC. The chain has TRBV10-1 and TRBJ1-2; no firm D call. Germline V gene data show CDR1 as WNHNN and CDR2 as SYGVQD (reference sequence). The CDR3 is 12 amino acids. Deletions cut 6 bases from V and 8 bases from J, with 13 bases between.

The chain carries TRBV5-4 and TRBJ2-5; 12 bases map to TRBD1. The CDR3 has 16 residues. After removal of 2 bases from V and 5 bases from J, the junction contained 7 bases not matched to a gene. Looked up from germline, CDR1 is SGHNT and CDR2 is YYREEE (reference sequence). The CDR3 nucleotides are TGTGCCAGCAGCTTAAGGGGACAGGGGGCAGGTGAGACCCAGTACTTC. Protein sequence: CASSLRGQGAGETQYF.

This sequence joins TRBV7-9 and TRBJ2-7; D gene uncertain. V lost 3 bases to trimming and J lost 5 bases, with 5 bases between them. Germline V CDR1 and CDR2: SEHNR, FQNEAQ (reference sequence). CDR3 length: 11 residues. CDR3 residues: CASSFSHEQYF. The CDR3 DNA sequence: TGTGCCAGCAGCTTTTCCCACGAGCAGTACTTC.

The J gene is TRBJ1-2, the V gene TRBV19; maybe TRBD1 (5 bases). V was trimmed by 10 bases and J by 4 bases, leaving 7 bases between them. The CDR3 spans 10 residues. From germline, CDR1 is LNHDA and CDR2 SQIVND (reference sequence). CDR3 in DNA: TGTGCCATCCAGGGCTATGGCTACACCTTC. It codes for CAIQGYGYTF.

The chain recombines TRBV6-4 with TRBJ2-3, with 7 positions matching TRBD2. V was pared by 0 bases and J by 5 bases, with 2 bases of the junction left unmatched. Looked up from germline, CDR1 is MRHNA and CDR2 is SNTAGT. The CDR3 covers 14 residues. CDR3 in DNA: TGTGCCAGCAGTGACTCGGGAGGGAGAGATACGCAGTATTTT. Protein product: CASSDSGGRDTQYF.

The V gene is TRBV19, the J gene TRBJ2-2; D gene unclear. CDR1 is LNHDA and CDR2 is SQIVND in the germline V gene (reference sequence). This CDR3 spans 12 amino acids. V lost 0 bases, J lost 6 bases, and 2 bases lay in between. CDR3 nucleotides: TGTGCCAGTAGTATAGAGTCCGGGGAGCTGTTTTTT. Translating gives CASSIESGELFF.

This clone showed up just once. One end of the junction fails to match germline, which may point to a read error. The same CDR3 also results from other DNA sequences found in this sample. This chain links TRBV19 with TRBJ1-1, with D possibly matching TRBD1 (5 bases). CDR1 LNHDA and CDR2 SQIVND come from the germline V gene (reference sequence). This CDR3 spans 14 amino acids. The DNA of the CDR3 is TGTGCCAGTAGTATAGAGGGGGTGAACACTGAAGCCTTCTTT. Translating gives CASSIEGVNTEAFF.

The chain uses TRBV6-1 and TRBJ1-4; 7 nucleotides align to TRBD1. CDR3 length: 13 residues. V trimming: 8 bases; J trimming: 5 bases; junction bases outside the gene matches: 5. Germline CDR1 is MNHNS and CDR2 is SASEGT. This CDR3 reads CASAGTENEKLFF. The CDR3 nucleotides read TGTGCCAGCGCCGGGACAGAAAATGAAAAACTGTTTTTT.

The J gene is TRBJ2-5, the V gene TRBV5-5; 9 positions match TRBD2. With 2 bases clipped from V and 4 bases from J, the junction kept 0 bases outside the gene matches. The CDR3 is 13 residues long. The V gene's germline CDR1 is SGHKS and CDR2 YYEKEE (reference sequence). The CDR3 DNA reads TGTGCCAGCAGCTTTAGCGGGAGAGAGACCCAGTACTTC. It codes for CASSFSGRETQYF. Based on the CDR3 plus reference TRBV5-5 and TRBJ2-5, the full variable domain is DAGVTQSPTHLIKTRGQQVTLRCSPISGHKSVSWYQQVLGQGPQFIFQYYEKEERGRGNFPDRFSARQFPNYSSELNVNALLLGDSALYLCASSFSGRETQYFGPGTRLLVL.

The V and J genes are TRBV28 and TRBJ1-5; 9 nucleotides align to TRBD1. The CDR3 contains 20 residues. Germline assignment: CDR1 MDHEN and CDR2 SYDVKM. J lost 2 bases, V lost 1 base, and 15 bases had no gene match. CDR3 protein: CASSLFPRDRANMGNQPQHF. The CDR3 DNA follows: TGTGCCAGCAGTTTATTCCCCAGGGACAGGGCCAATATGGGCAATCAGCCCCAGCATTTT. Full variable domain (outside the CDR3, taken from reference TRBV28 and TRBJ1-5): DVKVTQSSRYLVKRTGEKVFLECVQDMDHENMFWYRQDPGLGLRLIYFSYDVKMKEKGDIPEGYSVSREKKERFSLILESASTNQTSMYLCASSLFPRDRANMGNQPQHFGDGTRLSIL.

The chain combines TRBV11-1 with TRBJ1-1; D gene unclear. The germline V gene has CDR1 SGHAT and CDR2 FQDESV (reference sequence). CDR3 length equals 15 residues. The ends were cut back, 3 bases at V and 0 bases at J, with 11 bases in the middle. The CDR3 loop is CASSFRAAVNTEAFF. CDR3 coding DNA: TGTGCCAGCAGCTTTCGGGCGGCTGTGAACACTGAAGCTTTCTTT.

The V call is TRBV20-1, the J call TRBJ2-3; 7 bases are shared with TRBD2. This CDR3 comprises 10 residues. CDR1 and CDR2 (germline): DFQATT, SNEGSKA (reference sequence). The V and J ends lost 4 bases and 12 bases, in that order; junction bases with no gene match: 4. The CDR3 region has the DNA TGCAGTGCTACCGGGGAGGGTCAGTATTTT. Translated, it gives CSATGEGQYF.

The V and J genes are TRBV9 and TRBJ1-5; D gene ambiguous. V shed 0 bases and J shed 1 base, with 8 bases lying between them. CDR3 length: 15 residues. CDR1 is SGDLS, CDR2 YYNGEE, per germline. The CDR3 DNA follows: TGTGCCAGCAGCGTAGAGAACGGAAGCAATCAGCCCCAGCATTTT. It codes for CASSVENGSNQPQHF.